Shown below are 30 T cell receptor beta chains from a single sample sequenced in a study of cytomegalovirus exposure and HLA in healthy donors. Use of 60 Vbeta and 13 Jbeta primers characterized the PCR. Data came from immunoSEQ multiplex PCR; TCRdb stores just in-frame clones and leaves some out. This sample's table has around 140,000 clones. The sample comprised PBMCs. The receptors stem from a male donor in good health and CMV-seronegative.

The gene calls are TRBV5-1 and TRBJ2-7; the D is unclear. CDR1 is SGHRS, CDR2 YFSETQ, per germline. This CDR3 is 14 amino acids long. V was shortened by 0 bases and J by 2 bases, with 9 bases between the two germline ends. The CDR3 nucleotides read TGCGCCAGCAGCTTGGCGGGTGGCGCCTACGAGCAGTACTTC. Translation: CASSLAGGAYEQYF.

The chain recombines TRBV14 with TRBJ2-6; maybe TRBD2 (5 bases). Germline values: CDR1 SGHDN, CDR2 FVKESK. Between the trimmed V and J ends, which lost 5 bases and 4 bases, there was a span of 12 bases. The CDR3 is 15 residues long. The CDR3 sequence: CASSGEPAGANVLTF. The CDR3 DNA follows: TGTGCCAGCAGCGGGGAGCCGGCGGGGGCCAACGTCCTGACTTTC. The entire variable domain, with the rest obtained from reference TRBV14 and TRBJ2-6, is as follows: EAGVTQFPSHSVIEKGQTVTLRCDPISGHDNLYWYRRVMGKEIKFLLHFVKESKQDESGMPNNRFLAERTGGTYSTLKVQPAELEDSGVYFCASSGEPAGANVLTFGAGSRLTVL.

The chain has TRBV5-6 and TRBJ1-2; 9 bases match TRBD1. Germline V CDR1 and CDR2: SGHDT, YYEEEE. V dropped 5 bases and J dropped 2; count of bases not matched to a gene: 4. The CDR3 contains 14 residues. CDR3 residues: CASRRDRENYGYTF. The CDR3 DNA reads TGTGCCAGCAGACGGGACAGGGAGAACTATGGCTACACCTTC. Full variable domain (missing parts from reference TRBV5-6 and TRBJ1-2): DAGVTQSPTHLIKTRGQQVTLRCSPKSGHDTVSWYQQALGQGPQFIFQYYEEEERQRGNFPDRFSGHQFPNYSSELNVNALLLGDSALYLCASRRDRENYGYTFGSGTRLTVV.

The chain uses TRBV9 and TRBJ2-7, with a weak D call TRBD1 (6 bases). V was shortened by 0 bases and J by 2 bases, with 9 bases between the two germline ends. The CDR3 has 14 amino acids. Germline CDR1 reads SGDLS; CDR2 reads YYNGEE. The CDR3 here is CASSVGGTTYEQYF. DNA of the CDR3: TGTGCCAGCAGCGTAGGTGGGACAACCTACGAGCAGTACTTC.

This chain uses TRBV6-6 with TRBJ1-2; TRBD1 aligns across 9 bases. The V gene's germline CDR1 is MNHNY and CDR2 SVGAGI (reference sequence). The V gene end was trimmed by 4 bases and the J gene end by 6 bases; junction bases not matched to a gene: 9. This CDR3 is 15 amino acids long. The CDR3 loop is CASSFFGTGNDGYTF. In DNA, the CDR3 is TGTGCCAGCAGTTTCTTCGGGACAGGGAACGATGGCTACACCTTC.

V gene TRBV30 combines with J gene TRBJ1-5; D may be TRBD1 (5 bases). V was trimmed by 0 bases and J by 4 bases, leaving 7 bases between them. From germline, CDR1 is GTSNPN and CDR2 SVGIG (reference sequence). This CDR3 spans 13 amino acids. CDR3 sequence (DNA): TGTGCCTGGAGTGTGGCAGGGAATCAGCCCCAGCATTTT. Translation gives CAWSVAGNQPQHF.

This chain links TRBV9 with TRBJ1-6; TRBD1 matches 10 bases. The J segment lost 8 bases and the V segment lost 6 bases, leaving 2 bases of the junction unmatched. Germline assignment: CDR1 SGDLS and CDR2 YYNGEE. This CDR3 has 13 amino acids. The CDR3 spells CASTGTGDSPLHF. In DNA, the CDR3 is TGTGCCAGCACCGGGACAGGGGATTCACCCCTCCACTTT.

The chain couples TRBV7-9 to TRBJ1-4, with a tentative D call TRBD1 (5 bases). The CDR3 runs 13 residues. The germline V and J ends were trimmed by 2 bases and 8 bases, with 9 bases remaining between them. Germline CDR1 SEHNR, CDR2 FQNEAQ (reference sequence). The CDR3, as DNA: TGTGCCAGCAGCTTAAGGGGTTGGGAAAAACTGTTTTTT. This codes for CASSLRGWEKLFF.

The V and J genes are TRBV5-1 and TRBJ2-5; 13 nucleotides match TRBD2. Germline loops: CDR1 SGHRS, CDR2 YFSETQ. The CDR3 loop spans 17 amino acids. V dropped 4 bases and J dropped 7; count of bases not matched to a gene: 13. The DNA for the CDR3 is TGCGCCAGCAGCGCCCGACTAGCGGGGGGCGATCTGGGGACCCAGTACTTC. The encoded protein is CASSARLAGGDLGTQYF.

The gene calls are TRBV19 and TRBJ1-5; unclear D gene. The CDR3 is 15 amino acids. V dropped 5 bases and J dropped 1 base, with 12 bases sitting between them. Germline V gives CDR1 LNHDA, CDR2 SQIVND (reference sequence). The CDR3 sequence is CASSSRPGSNQPQHF. DNA for the CDR3: TGTGCCAGTAGTTCTCGTCCGGGGAGCAATCAGCCCCAGCATTTT.

The rearrangement uses TRBV30 and TRBJ2-1, with TRBD2 identical over 8 bases. This CDR3 region has 12 residues. Germline V lookup: CDR1 GTSNPN, CDR2 SVGIG (reference sequence). CDR3 coding DNA: TGTGCTTTCGGGACTAGTTACAATGAGCAGTTCTTC. It encodes CAFGTSYNEQFF. The full variable domain, in which reference TRBV30 and TRBJ2-1 provide the parts outside the CDR3, is SQTIHQWPATLVQPVGSPLSLECTVEGTSNPNLYWYRQAAGRGLQLLFYSVGIGQISSEVPQNLSASRPQDRQFILSSKKLLLSDSGFYLCAFGTSYNEQFFGPGTRLTVL.

The chain uses TRBV27 and TRBJ1-1, with TRBD1 identical over 12 bases. This CDR3 has 16 amino acids. V trimming: 6 bases; J trimming: 4 bases; junction bases outside the gene matches: 9. Germline-derived CDR1 and CDR2 are MNHEY and SMNVEV (reference sequence). CDR3: CASSFSGQGALTEAFF. The CDR3 nucleotides are TGTGCCAGCAGCTTCTCGGGACAGGGGGCCCTCACTGAAGCTTTCTTT.

Remarks on this clone: Compared with germline, one end of the junction differs, possibly owing to a read error. CDR3 DNA sequence: TGTGCCATCAGTGAGGGACAGCCTAATGAAAAACCGTTTTTT. Translated, it gives CAISEGQPNEKPFF. The chain employs TRBV10-3 and TRBJ1-4; a weak D match, TRBD1 (6 bases). The CDR3 has 14 residues. Per germline, CDR1 ENHRY and CDR2 SYGVKD.

J is TRBJ2-7 and V is TRBV27; 12 bases align to TRBD2. The CDR3 spans 19 residues. Germline CDR1 reads MNHEY; CDR2 reads SMNVEV (reference sequence). With V trimmed by 2 bases and J by 7 bases, 18 bases remained unmatched. The CDR3 region has the DNA TGTGCCAGCAGTTTAGGGAGGTCGGCCGGGACTAGCGGGCCGGGAGAGCAGTACTTC. This codes for CASSLGRSAGTSGPGEQYF.

The V call is TRBV9, the J call TRBJ2-3, with 10 bases identical to TRBD2. The CDR3 length is 16 residues. V shed 0 bases, J shed 2 bases, and the junction held 3 bases outside the gene matches. Germline assignment: CDR1 SGDLS and CDR2 YYNGEE. CDR3 DNA: TGTGCCAGCAGCGTAGGGACTAGCGGCACCACAGATACGCAGTATTTT. This codes for CASSVGTSGTTDTQYF.

The chain has TRBV19 and TRBJ1-2; a weak D match, TRBD1 (6 bases). With 10 bases removed from V and 5 bases from J, the gap between germline ends came to 17 bases. The CDR3 extends over 13 amino acids. CDR1 and CDR2 (germline): LNHDA, SQIVND (reference sequence). The CDR3 nucleotides read TGTGCCACTCGACCAGGGGTTGGGTATGGCTACACCTTC. Encoded protein: CATRPGVGYGYTF.

The gene calls are TRBV2 and TRBJ2-5; possibly TRBD2 for D (6 bases). Germline lookup yields CDR1 SNHLY and CDR2 FYNNEI. CDR3 length: 14 amino acids. Trimming shortened V by 5 bases and J by 9 bases, and 19 bases separated the two germline ends. CDR3 in amino acids: CASSYRGGGGAQYF. The CDR3 DNA reads TGTGCCAGCAGTTATAGAGGTGGCGGAGGGGCCCAGTACTTC.

The chain couples TRBV5-1 to TRBJ1-1, with 7 nucleotides matching TRBD1. Germline CDR1 SGHRS, CDR2 YFSETQ. V dropped 0 bases and J dropped 4; count of bases not matched to a gene: 6. The CDR3 is 15 residues long. CDR3 residues: CASSLDPGGTTEAFF. In DNA, the CDR3 is TGCGCCAGCAGCTTGGATCCAGGGGGGACCACTGAAGCTTTCTTT.

This chain uses TRBV27 with TRBJ2-7; unclear D gene. V lost 2 bases, J lost 6 bases, and 14 bases lay in between. CDR3 length equals 14 residues. Germline V gene sequence: CDR1 MNHEY, CDR2 SMNVEV (reference sequence). CDR3 protein: CASSLGQLSSEQYF. The CDR3 DNA reads TGTGCCAGCAGTTTAGGGCAGTTAAGCTCCGAGCAGTACTTC.

The chain links TRBV14 to TRBJ2-5; 8 bases are a match to TRBD2. This CDR3 spans 15 amino acids. Germline values: CDR1 SGHDN, CDR2 FVKESK. With V trimmed by 0 bases and J by 5 bases, 5 bases remained unmatched. The DNA for the CDR3 is TGTGCCAGCAGCCAAGATCAACTAGCGGAGGAGACCCAGTACTTC. Translating it yields CASSQDQLAEETQYF.

The chain has TRBV11-2 and TRBJ2-2, with 8 bases identical to TRBD1. Unmatched junction bases numbered 3, after V lost 3 bases and J lost 3 bases. This CDR3 has 15 amino acids. Germline assignment: CDR1 SGHAT and CDR2 FQNNGV. The CDR3 DNA is TGTGCCAGCAGCTTTGGACAGGGATACACCGGGGAGCTGTTTTTT. This encodes CASSFGQGYTGELFF.

This CDR3 is CAIRPGTGLADTQYF. For the CDR3, the DNA is TGTGCCATCAGGCCCGGGACAGGCTTGGCAGATACGCAGTATTTT. The J gene is TRBJ2-3, the V gene TRBV10-3; TRBD1 aligns across 8 bases. V gave up 6 bases and J gave up 4 bases; unmatched junction bases: 9. Germline-derived CDR1 and CDR2 are ENHRY and SYGVKD. This CDR3 comprises 15 residues.

The rearrangement uses TRBV6-1 and TRBJ2-5; D might be TRBD1 (6 bases). V was pared by 6 bases and J by 3 bases, with 14 bases between. Germline CDR1 MNHNS, CDR2 SASEGT. The CDR3 length is 14 residues. This chain's CDR3 is CASRDGQNKETQYF. The CDR3 nucleotides are TGTGCCAGCAGGGACGGACAGAATAAAGAGACCCAGTACTTC.

The genes are TRBV5-1 and TRBJ2-3, with 13 positions matching TRBD2. The ends lost 1 base at V and 6 bases at J; junction bases unmatched: 8. There are 17 residues in the CDR3. Looked up from germline, CDR1 is SGHRS and CDR2 is YFSETQ. The CDR3 here is CASSLSRTSGGADTQYF. The CDR3 DNA reads TGCGCCAGCAGCTTGTCAAGGACTAGCGGGGGCGCCGATACGCAGTATTTT.

The chain combines TRBV15 with TRBJ2-7; TRBD1 agrees at 8 bases. The junction had 12 bases not matched to a gene; V was cut back by 3 bases and J by 5 bases. CDR1 is LNHNV and CDR2 is YYDKDF in the germline V gene (reference sequence). The CDR3 runs 16 residues. CDR3 region: CATSSGQGGLGNEQYF. The CDR3 DNA sequence: TGTGCCACCAGCAGCGGACAGGGCGGGCTGGGGAACGAGCAGTACTTC.

The genes are TRBV5-1 and TRBJ2-2, with a weak D call TRBD2 (5 bases). The CDR3 sequence is 17 residues long. Looked up from germline, CDR1 is SGHRS and CDR2 is YFSETQ. V was cut by 4 bases and J by 2 bases, with 18 bases left in between. The CDR3 bases are TGCGCCAGCAGCCAAAAGCGAGCCACGGGAAACACCGGGGAGCTGTTTTTT. This translates into CASSQKRATGNTGELFF.

The V and J genes are TRBV6-5 and TRBJ1-1; TRBD1 aligns across 7 bases. In germline, CDR1 is MNHEY, CDR2 SVGAGI. The CDR3 totals 14 residues. J was trimmed by 6 bases and V by 6 bases; bases with no gene match: 10. CDR3 coding DNA: TGTGCCAGCAGAATGACAGGGATGGGTCCTGAAGCTTTCTTT. As protein: CASRMTGMGPEAFF.

The V gene is TRBV12-5, the J gene TRBJ2-5, with D perhaps matching TRBD1 (6 bases). This CDR3 is 14 amino acids long. Deletions cut 6 bases from V and 1 base from J, with 12 bases between. The germline V gene has CDR1 LGHNT and CDR2 FRNRAP. Written as DNA, the CDR3 is TGTGCTAGTGGCACGGGACAACTCCAAGAGACCCAGTACTTC. This encodes CASGTGQLQETQYF.

CDR3 coding DNA: TGTGCCAGCAGCTTGGCCCGGGGGGGCTCCTTAGTAATCGGGGAGCTGTTTTTT. This translates into CASSLARGGSLVIGELFF. The chain is built from TRBV5-6 and TRBJ2-2, with 8 bases lining up with TRBD2. V lost 0 bases and J lost 7; bases outside the gene matches: 14. The CDR3 runs 18 residues. Germline V lookup: CDR1 SGHDT, CDR2 YYEEEE.

The rearrangement joins TRBV7-2 to TRBJ1-4; the match to TRBD1 covers 7 bases. This CDR3 region has 14 residues. Germline CDR1 is SGHTA and CDR2 is FQGNSA. Losses at the gene ends were 5 bases for V and 8 bases for J; bases not matched to a gene: 8. The CDR3: CASSQDRSTEKLFF. CDR3 nucleotide sequence: TGTGCCAGCAGCCAGGACAGGTCGACCGAAAAACTGTTTTTT.